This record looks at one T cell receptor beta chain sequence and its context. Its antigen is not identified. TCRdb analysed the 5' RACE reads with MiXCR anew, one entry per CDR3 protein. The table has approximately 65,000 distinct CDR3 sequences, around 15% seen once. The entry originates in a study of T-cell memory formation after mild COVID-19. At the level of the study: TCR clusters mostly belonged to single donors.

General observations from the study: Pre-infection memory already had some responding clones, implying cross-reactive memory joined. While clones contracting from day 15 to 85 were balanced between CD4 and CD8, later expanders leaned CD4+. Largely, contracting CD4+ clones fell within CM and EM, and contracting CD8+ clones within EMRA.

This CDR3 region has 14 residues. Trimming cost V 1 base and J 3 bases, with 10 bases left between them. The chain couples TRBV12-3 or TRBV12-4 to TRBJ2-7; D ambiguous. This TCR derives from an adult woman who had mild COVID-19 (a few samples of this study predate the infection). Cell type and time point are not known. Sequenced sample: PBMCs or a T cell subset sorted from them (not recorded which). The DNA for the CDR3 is TGTGCCAGCAGTTTAGGGAGCGAAATCTACGAGCAGTACTTC. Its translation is CASSLGSEIYEQYF.